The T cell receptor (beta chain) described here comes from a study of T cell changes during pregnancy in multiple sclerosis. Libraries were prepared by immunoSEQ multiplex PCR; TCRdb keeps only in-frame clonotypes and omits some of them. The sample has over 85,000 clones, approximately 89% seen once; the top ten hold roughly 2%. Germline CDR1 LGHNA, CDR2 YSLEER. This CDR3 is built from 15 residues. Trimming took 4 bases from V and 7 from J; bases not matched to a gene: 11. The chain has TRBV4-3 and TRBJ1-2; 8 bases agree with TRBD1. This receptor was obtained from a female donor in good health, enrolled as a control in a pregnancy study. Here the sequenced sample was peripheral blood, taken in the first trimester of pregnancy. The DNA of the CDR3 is TGCGCCAGCAGCCGGGACCACAGGGGGGTCTTTGGCTACACCTTC. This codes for CASSRDHRGVFGYTF.